This TCR beta chain was sequenced for a study of post-analysis software for immune sequencing data. The overall study: The study covered relapsing-remitting, secondary progressive and progressive-relapsing courses of multiple sclerosis.

Unique molecular identifiers featured in each of the TCR beta cDNA libraries. Researchers reported some 500,000 cDNA molecules coming from around 1 to 10 million T cells. TCRdb ran MiXCR on the PCR reads and lists one entry per CDR3 protein. The data show around 250,000 distinct CDR3 sequences, 30% to 45% seen once. In the case of this clonotype: Its antigen is still unknown.

Points from the study as a whole: Strong co-clustering by F measure linked samples that shared a preparation batch. There were five TRBV segments more frequent in patients than controls, and TRBV5-6, TRBV5-1 and TRBV20-1 were among them. The normalized Chao1 diversity of multiple sclerosis patients was significantly lower than that of controls.

The CDR3 consists of 15 residues. Per the germline V gene, CDR1 is SGHTA and CDR2 is FQGNSA. V was pared by 5 bases and J by 4 bases, with 17 bases between. The V and J genes are TRBV7-2 and TRBJ1-1, with D hard to call. Material for sequencing was blood. The clonotype originates from a girl under 18 with multiple sclerosis. CDR3 loop: CASSRDFRGSTEAFF. The DNA for the CDR3 is TGTGCCAGCAGCCGAGATTTCCGAGGTTCCACTGAAGCTTTCTTT.